The clone carrying this TCR beta chain appeared many times. Its antigen is as yet unknown. The TCR beta profiling, which covered VDJ combination and CDR3 sequence, was carried out using genomic DNA as the template. TCRdb recomputed calls from the reads with MiXCR, one row per CDR3 protein. Among around 430,000 distinct CDR3 sequences listed, less than 35% were seen once. The data were taken from a study of CD8+CD57+ T cells in acquired aplastic anemia. The study's findings and limits: Patients and controls had in common fewer than 30 CD8+ CDR3 sequences.

CDR3 size: 11 residues. V dropped 5 bases and J dropped 3 bases, with 4 bases sitting between them. Germline V gives CDR1 SGHTA, CDR2 FQGNSA. Patients chosen for sequencing had CD8+CD57+ cells that had expanded, as shown by flow cytometry. Material for sequencing was sorted CD4+, CD8+, or CD8+CD57+ T cells (not recorded which) from PBMCs. This chain uses TRBV7-2 with TRBJ1-1; D not certain. This clonotype was obtained from a human donor with aplastic anemia. The CDR3 DNA follows: TGTGCCAGCAGCCTCTACACTGAAGCTTTCTTT. This codes for CASSLYTEAFF.